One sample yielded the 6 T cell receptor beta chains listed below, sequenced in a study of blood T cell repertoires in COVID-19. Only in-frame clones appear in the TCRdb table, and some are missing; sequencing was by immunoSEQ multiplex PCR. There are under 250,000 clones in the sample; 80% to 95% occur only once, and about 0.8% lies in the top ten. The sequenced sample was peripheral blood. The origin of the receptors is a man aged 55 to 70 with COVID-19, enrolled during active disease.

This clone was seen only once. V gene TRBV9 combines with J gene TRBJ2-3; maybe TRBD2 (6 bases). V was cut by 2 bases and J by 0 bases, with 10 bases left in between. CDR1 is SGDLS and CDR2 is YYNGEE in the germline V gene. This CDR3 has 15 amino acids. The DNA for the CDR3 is TGTGCCAGCAGCGTCCTAGCGAGTAGCACAGATACGCAGTATTTT. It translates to CASSVLASSTDTQYF.

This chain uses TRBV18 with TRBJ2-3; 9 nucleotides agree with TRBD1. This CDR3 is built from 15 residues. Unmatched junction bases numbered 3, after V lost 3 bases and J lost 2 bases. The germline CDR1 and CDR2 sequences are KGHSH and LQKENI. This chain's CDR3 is CASSPDRGDTDTQYF. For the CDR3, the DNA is TGTGCCAGCTCACCTGACAGGGGGGACACAGATACGCAGTATTTT. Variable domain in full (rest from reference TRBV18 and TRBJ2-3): NAGVMQNPRHLVRRRGQEARLRCSPMKGHSHVYWYRQLPEEGLKFMVYLQKENIIDESGMPKERFSAEFPKEGPSILRIQQVVRGDSAAYFCASSPDRGDTDTQYFGPGTRLTVL.

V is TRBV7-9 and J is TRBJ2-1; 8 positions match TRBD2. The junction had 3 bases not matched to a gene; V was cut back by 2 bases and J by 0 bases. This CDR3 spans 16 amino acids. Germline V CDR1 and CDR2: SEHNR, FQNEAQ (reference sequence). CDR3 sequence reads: CASSLTGGSSYNEQFF. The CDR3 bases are TGTGCCAGCAGCTTAACGGGAGGGTCCTCCTACAATGAGCAGTTCTTC.

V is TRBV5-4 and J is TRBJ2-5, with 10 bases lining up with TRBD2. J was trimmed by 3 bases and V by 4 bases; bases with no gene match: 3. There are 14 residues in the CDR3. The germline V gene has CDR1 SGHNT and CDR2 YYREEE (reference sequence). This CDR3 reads CASSQGTSEETQYF. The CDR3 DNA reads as TGTGCCAGCAGCCAGGGGACTAGCGAAGAGACCCAGTACTTC.

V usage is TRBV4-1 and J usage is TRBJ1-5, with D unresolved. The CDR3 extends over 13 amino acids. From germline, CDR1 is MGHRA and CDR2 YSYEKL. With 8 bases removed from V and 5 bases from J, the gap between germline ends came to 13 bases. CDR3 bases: TGCGCCAGCTCTGGCTCCCCCCATCAGCCCCAGCATTTT. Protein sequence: CASSGSPHQPQHF.

CDR3 residues: CASSSGQGESPLHF. CDR3 bases: TGCGCCAGCAGCTCCGGACAGGGGGAATCACCCCTCCACTTT. The V gene is TRBV5-1, the J gene TRBJ1-6; 10 nucleotides agree with TRBD1. J gave up 10 bases and V 3 bases, and 4 bases lay outside the gene matches. Germline V lookup: CDR1 SGHRS, CDR2 YFSETQ. There are 14 residues in the CDR3.